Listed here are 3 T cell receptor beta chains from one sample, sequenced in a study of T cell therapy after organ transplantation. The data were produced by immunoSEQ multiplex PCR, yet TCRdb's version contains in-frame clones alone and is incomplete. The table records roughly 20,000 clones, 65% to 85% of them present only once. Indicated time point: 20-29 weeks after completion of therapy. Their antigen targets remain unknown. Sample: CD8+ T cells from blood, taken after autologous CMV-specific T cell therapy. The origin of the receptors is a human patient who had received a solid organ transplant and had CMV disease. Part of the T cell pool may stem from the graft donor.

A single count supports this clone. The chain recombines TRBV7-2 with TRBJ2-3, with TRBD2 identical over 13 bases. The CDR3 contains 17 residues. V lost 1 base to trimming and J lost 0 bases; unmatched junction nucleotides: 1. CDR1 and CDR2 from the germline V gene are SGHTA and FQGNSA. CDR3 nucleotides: TGTGCCAGCAGCTTAGGACTAGCGGGGGGTAGCACAGATACGCAGTATTTT. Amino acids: CASSLGLAGGSTDTQYF.

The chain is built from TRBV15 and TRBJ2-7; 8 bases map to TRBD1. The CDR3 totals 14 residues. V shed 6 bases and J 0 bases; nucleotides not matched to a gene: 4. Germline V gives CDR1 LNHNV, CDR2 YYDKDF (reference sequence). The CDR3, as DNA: TGTGCCACCAGAGACAGGGGAAACTCCTACGAGCAGTACTTC. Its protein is CATRDRGNSYEQYF.

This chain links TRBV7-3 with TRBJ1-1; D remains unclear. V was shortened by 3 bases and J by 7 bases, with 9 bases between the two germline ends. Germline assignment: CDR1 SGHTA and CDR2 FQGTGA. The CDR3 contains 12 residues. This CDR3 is CASSLSGGEAFF. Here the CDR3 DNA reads TGTGCCAGCAGCTTGTCCGGTGGTGAAGCTTTCTTT. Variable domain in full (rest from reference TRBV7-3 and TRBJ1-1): GAGVSQTPSNKVTEKGKYVELRCDPISGHTALYWYRQSLGQGPEFLIYFQGTGAADDSGLPNDRFFAVRPEGSVSTLKIQRTERGDSAVYLCASSLSGGEAFFGQGTRLTVV.